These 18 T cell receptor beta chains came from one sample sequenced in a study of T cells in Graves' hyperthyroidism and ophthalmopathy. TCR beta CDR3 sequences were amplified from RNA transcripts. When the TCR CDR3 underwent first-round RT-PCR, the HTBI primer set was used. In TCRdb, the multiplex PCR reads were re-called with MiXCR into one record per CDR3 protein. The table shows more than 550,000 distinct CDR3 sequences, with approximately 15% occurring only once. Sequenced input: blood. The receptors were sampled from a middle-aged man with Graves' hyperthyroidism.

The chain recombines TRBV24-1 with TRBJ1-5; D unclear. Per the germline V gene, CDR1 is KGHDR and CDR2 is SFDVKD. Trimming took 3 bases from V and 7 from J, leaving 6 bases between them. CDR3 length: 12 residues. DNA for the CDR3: TGTGCCACCAGTGATGCGGAGCAGCCCCAGCATTTT. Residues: CATSDAEQPQHF.

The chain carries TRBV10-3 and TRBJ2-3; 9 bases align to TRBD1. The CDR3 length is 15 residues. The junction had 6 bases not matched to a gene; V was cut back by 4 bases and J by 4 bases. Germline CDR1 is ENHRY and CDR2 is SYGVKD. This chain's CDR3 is CAISGSGTGSDTQYF. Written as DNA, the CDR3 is TGTGCCATCAGTGGGAGCGGGACAGGGTCAGATACGCAGTATTTT.

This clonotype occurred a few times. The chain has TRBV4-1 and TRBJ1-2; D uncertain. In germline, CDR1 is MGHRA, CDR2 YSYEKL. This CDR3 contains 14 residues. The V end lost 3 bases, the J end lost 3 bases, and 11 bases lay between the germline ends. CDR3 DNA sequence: TGCGCCAGCAGCCATCCTGGAGAGGACTATGGCTACACCTTC. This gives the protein CASSHPGEDYGYTF.

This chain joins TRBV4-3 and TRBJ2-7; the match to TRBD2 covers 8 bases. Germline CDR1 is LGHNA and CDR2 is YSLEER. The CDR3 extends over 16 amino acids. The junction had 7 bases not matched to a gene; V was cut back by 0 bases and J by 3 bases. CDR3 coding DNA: TGCGCCAGCAGCCAAGACAGCGGGAGCGTTCTCTACGAGCAGTACTTC. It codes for CASSQDSGSVLYEQYF.

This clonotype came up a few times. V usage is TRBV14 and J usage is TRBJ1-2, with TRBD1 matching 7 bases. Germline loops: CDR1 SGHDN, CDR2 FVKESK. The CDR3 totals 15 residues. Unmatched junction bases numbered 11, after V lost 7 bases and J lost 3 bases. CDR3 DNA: TGTGCCAGCAACCCTAAGGGACAGTCGTACTATGGCTACACCTTC. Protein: CASNPKGQSYYGYTF.

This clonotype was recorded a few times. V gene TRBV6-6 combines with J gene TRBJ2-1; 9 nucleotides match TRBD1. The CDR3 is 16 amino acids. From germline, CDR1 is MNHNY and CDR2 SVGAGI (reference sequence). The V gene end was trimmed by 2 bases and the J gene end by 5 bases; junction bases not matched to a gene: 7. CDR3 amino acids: CASSYGGTGSHNEQFF. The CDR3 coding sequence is TGTGCCAGCAGTTACGGTGGGACAGGGTCCCACAATGAGCAGTTCTTC.

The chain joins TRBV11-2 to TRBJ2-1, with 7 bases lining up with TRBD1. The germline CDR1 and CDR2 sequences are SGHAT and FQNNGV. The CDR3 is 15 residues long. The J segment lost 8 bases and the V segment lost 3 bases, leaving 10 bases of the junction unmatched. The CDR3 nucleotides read TGTGCCAGCAGCTTCACAGGGGTAGGATACGATGAGCAGTTCTTC. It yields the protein CASSFTGVGYDEQFF.

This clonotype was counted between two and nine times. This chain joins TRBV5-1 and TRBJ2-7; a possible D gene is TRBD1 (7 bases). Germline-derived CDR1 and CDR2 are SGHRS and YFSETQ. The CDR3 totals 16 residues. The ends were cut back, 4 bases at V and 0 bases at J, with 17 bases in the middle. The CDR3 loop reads CASSPGGTASSYEQYF. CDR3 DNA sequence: TGCGCCAGCAGCCCGGGCGGGACAGCCAGCTCCTACGAGCAGTACTTC.

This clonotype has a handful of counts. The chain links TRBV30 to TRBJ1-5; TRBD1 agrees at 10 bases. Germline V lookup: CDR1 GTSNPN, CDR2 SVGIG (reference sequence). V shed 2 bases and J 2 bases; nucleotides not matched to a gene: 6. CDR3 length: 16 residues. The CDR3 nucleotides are TGTGCCTGGAGTCCGACAGGGGGCTGGGGCAATCAGCCCCAGCATTTT. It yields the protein CAWSPTGGWGNQPQHF.

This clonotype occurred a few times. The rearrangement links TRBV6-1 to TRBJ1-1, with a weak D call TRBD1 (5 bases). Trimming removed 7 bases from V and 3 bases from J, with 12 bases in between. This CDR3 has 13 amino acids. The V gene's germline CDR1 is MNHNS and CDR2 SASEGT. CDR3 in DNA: TGTGCCAGCACATGGGGCCCGGACACTGAAGCTTTCTTT. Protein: CASTWGPDTEAFF.

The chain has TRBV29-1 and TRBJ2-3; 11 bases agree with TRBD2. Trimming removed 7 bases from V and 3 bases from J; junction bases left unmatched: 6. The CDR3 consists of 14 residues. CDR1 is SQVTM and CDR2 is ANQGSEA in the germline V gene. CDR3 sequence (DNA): TGCAGCGGTACACTAGCGGGAGTTACAGATACGCAGTATTTT. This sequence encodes CSGTLAGVTDTQYF.

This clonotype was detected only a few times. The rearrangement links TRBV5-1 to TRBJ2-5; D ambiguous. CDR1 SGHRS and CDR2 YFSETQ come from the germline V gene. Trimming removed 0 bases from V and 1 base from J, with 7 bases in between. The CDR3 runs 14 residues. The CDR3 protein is CASSLAISQETQYF. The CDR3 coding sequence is TGCGCCAGCAGCTTGGCCATCTCCCAAGAGACCCAGTACTTC.

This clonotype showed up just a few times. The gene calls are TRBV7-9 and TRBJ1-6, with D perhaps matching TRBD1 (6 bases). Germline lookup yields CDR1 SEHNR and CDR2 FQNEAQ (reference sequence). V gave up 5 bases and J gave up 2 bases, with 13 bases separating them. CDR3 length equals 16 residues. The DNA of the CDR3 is TGTGCCAGCAGCCCCCGGGACACGACCTATAATTCACCCCTCCACTTT. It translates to CASSPRDTTYNSPLHF.

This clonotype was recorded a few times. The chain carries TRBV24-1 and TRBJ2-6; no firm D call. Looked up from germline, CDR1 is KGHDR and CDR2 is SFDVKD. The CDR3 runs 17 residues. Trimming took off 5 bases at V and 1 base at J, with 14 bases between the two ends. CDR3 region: CATSAGPPRSGANVLTF. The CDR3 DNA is TGTGCCACCAGTGCGGGCCCGCCTAGGTCTGGGGCCAACGTCCTGACTTTC.

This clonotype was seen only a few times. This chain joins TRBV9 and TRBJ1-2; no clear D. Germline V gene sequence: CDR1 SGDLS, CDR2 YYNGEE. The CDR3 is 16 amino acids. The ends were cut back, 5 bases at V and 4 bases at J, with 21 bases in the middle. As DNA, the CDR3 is TGTGCCAGCAGGGCCCAGAGGCAAGACGCGGTCTATGGCTACACCTTC. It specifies CASRAQRQDAVYGYTF.

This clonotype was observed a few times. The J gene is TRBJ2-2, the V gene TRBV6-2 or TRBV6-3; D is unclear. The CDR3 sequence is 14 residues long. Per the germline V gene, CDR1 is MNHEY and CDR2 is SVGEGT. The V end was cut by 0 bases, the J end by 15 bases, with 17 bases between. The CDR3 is CASSYSSQASRVFF. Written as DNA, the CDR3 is TGTGCCAGCAGTTACTCGAGCCAGGCCTCAAGGGTGTTTTTT.

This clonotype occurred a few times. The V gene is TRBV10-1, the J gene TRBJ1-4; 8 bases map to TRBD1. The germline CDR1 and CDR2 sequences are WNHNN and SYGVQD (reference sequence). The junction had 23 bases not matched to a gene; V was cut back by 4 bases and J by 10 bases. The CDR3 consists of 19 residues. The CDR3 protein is CASSGGGSGGQTIVIKLFF. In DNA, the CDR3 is TGCGCCAGCAGTGGGGGTGGTTCAGGGGGCCAAACAATAGTGATAAAACTGTTTTTT.

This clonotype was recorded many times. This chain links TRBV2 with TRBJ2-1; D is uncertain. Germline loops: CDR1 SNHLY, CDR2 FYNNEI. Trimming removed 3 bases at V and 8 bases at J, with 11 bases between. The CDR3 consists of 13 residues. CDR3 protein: CASSDGVGDEQFF. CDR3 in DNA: TGTGCCAGCAGTGATGGGGTTGGGGATGAGCAGTTCTTC. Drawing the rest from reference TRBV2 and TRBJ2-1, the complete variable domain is EPEVTQTPSHQVTQMGQEVILRCVPISNHLYFYWYRQILGQKVEFLVSFYNNEISEKSEIFDDQFSVERPDGSNFTLKIRSTKLEDSAMYFCASSDGVGDEQFFGPGTRLTVL.